This TCR beta chain comes out of a study of shared clonotypes between healthy human individuals. Profiled with immunoSEQ multiplex PCR; TCRdb holds only in-frame clones, not every one. The sample includes 450,000 to 600,000 clones, less than 80% of them seen just once. The sequencing sample was made of PBMCs. This sequence originates from a woman in her forties in good health. Some clones in this sample may be carry-over from other donors' samples.

CDR3 residues: CASSLGALKKKWEETQYF. CDR3 in DNA: TGTGCCAGCAGCTTGGGAGCCCTAAAGAAAAAGTGGGAAGAGACCCAGTACTTC. The chain carries TRBV7-8 and TRBJ2-5, with D possibly matching TRBD2 (5 bases). Deletions cut 3 bases from V and 3 bases from J, with 23 bases between. This CDR3 is built from 18 residues. Germline-derived CDR1 and CDR2 are SGHVS and FQNEAQ.